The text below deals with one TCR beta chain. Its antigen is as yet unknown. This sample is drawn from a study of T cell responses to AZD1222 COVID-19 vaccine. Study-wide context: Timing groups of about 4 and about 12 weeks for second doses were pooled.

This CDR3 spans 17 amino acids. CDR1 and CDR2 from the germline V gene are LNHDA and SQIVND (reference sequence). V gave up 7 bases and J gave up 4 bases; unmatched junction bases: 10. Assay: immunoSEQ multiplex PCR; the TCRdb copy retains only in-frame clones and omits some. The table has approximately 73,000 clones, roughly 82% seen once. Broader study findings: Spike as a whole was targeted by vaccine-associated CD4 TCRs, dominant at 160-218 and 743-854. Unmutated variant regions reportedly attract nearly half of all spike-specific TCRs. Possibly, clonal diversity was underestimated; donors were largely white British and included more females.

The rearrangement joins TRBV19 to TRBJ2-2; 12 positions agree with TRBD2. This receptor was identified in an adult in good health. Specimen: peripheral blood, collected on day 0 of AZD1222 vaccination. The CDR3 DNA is TGTGCCAGTATTGCTAGCGGGGGGGCCATTACCACCGGGGAGCTGTTTTTT. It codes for CASIASGGAITTGELFF.